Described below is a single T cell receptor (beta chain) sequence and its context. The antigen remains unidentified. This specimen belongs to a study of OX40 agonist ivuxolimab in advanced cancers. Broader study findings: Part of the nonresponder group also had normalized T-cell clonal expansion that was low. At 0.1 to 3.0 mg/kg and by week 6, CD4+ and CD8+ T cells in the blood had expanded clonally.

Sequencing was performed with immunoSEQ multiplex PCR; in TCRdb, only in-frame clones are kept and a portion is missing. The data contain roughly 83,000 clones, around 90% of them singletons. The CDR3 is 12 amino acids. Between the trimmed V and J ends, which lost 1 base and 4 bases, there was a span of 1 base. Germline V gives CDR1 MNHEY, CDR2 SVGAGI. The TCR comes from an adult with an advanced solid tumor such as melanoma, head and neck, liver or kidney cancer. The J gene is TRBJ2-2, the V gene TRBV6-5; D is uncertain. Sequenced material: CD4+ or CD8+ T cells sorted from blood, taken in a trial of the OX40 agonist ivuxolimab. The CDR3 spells CASSYFTGELFF. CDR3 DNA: TGTGCCAGCAGTTACTTCACCGGGGAGCTGTTTTTT.